Listed below are T cell receptor beta chains from one sample, sequenced in a study of control samples from healthy donors and cancer patients. Assay: immunoSEQ multiplex PCR; the TCRdb copy retains only in-frame clones and omits some. This table holds over 120,000 clones, about 93% found once. Sequencing used PBMCs. These receptors came from a man between 60 and 75 years old with colorectal cancer. The CDR3 runs from the conserved cysteine through the conserved F or W. D genes are given only for firm matches. Only some rows state a clone size, as once, few, many or a class for expanded clones.

>19|TRBJ2-2|TRBV5-1|TRBD2|-
CASSLGTSGGPVNTGELFF
TGCGCCAGCAGCCTCGGGACTAGCGGGGGCCCCGTCAACACCGGGGAGCTGTTTTTT
>14|TRBJ1-1|TRBV28|-|once
CASSFPRGNTEAFF
TGTGCCAGCAGTTTCCCCAGAGGAAACACTGAAGCTTTCTTT
>16|TRBJ2-5|TRBV24-1|TRBD1|once
CATSDPAGTGGETQYF
TGTGCCACCAGTGACCCAGCCGGGACAGGGGGAGAGACCCAGTACTTC
>14|TRBJ2-7|TRBV30|-|-
CAWRPGRWAYEQYF
TGTGCCTGGAGGCCGGGACGGTGGGCCTACGAGCAGTACTTC
>16|TRBJ2-3|TRBV7-9|-|-
CASSFSIGASTDTQYF
TGTGCCAGCAGCTTCTCAATTGGGGCGAGCACAGATACGCAGTATTTT
>12|TRBJ1-2|TRBV6-5|-|-
CASSYGGFGYTF
TGTGCCAGCAGTTATGGAGGGTTTGGCTACACCTTC
>14|TRBJ1-5|TRBV6-5|TRBD1|-
CASSVTGSPQPQHF
TGTGCCAGCAGCGTGACAGGGAGCCCTCAGCCCCAGCATTTT
>16|TRBJ1-2|TRBV11-2|TRBD1|-
CASSLDQGARNYGYTF
TGTGCCAGCAGCTTAGATCAGGGGGCAAGGAACTATGGCTACACCTTC
>16|TRBJ1-1|TRBV11-2|TRBD1|-
CASSLGNRGGTTEAFF
TGTGCCAGCAGCTTAGGAAACAGGGGGGGAACCACTGAAGCTTTCTTT
>14|TRBJ1-2|TRBV19|TRBD1|-
CASSPGQPNYGYTF
TGTGCCAGTAGCCCGGGACAGCCTAACTATGGCTACACCTTC
>14|TRBJ1-2|TRBV27|-|-
CASSPYGENYGYTF
TGTGCCAGCAGTCCTTACGGGGAAAACTATGGCTACACCTTC